The 21 T cell receptor beta chains given below trace back to one sample, sequenced in a study of CD8 T cells in Susac syndrome. RNA amounts of about 0.5 to 1 ug underwent reverse transcription with random hexamers. MiXCR was run by TCRdb on the immunoSEQ multiplex PCR reads, yielding one entry per CDR3 protein. The table shows over 150,000 distinct CDR3 sequences, with approximately 93% occurring only once. The sequencing sample was made of CD4+ T cells from PBMCs. These TCRs come from a human donor with multiple sclerosis.

V usage is TRBV12-3 or TRBV12-4 and J usage is TRBJ1-2, with D perhaps TRBD1 (6 bases). The CDR3 is 12 amino acids. V lost 4 bases and J lost 7, with 10 bases in between. CDR3 DNA sequence: TGTGCCAGCAGTTCTTGGGGGCTTGGCTACACCTTC. Translating it yields CASSSWGLGYTF.

The chain links TRBV6-5 to TRBJ2-1; D unclear. This CDR3 has 13 amino acids. The V end was cut by 7 bases, the J end by 6 bases, with 13 bases between. Germline V gene lookup returns CDR1 MNHEY and CDR2 SVGAGI. CDR3 nucleotides: TGTGCCAGCAAAAGGTCTCCGCGCAATGAGCAGTTCTTC. Residues: CASKRSPRNEQFF.

This chain joins TRBV4-1 and TRBJ2-2; D is possibly TRBD1 or TRBD2 (5 bases each). CDR1 is MGHRA, CDR2 YSYEKL, per germline. Trimming left V 0 bases short and J 5 bases short, with 16 bases between. The CDR3 has 17 amino acids. CDR3 sequence reads: CASSQDWGSAGTGELFF. In nucleotides, the CDR3 is TGCGCCAGCAGCCAAGATTGGGGGAGTGCGGGTACCGGGGAGCTGTTTTTT.

This chain uses TRBV5-6 with TRBJ1-2, with 7 positions matching TRBD1. The germline CDR1 and CDR2 sequences are SGHDT and YYEEEE. V shed 4 bases, J shed 4 bases, and the junction held 7 bases outside the gene matches. The CDR3 has 14 residues. CDR3: CASSPGQNLYGYTF. CDR3 DNA sequence: TGTGCCAGCAGCCCGGGACAGAACCTCTATGGCTACACCTTC.

This chain connects TRBV6-5 to TRBJ2-7; 7 nucleotides align to TRBD2. The V segment lost 0 bases and the J segment 2 bases; nucleotides outside the gene matches: 13. CDR1 and CDR2 (germline): MNHEY, SVGAGI. The CDR3 consists of 18 residues. The CDR3 protein is CASSYSRAKRGPTYEQYF. The CDR3 DNA is TGTGCCAGCAGTTACTCGAGAGCTAAGCGGGGTCCGACCTACGAGCAGTACTTC.

This clonotype was recorded once. J is TRBJ1-3 and V is TRBV7-9; D is unclear. The V gene's germline CDR1 is SEHNR and CDR2 FQNEAQ (reference sequence). The CDR3 totals 15 residues. V lost 1 base and J lost 0, with 7 bases in between. The DNA for the CDR3 is TGTGCCAGCAGCTTAGTGGGAACCTCTGGAAACACCATATATTTT. This encodes CASSLVGTSGNTIYF.

The CDR3 reads CASTRTSGRYEQYF. The CDR3 coding sequence is TGTGCCAGCACCCGGACTAGCGGGAGGTACGAGCAGTACTTC. The V call is TRBV12-3 or TRBV12-4, the J call TRBJ2-7, with TRBD2 matching over 14 bases. With 7 bases clipped from V and 4 bases from J, the junction kept 3 bases outside the gene matches. The length of the CDR3 is 14 residues.

J is TRBJ2-5 and V is TRBV2, with D possibly being TRBD1 (6 bases). The CDR3 totals 14 residues. Looked up from germline, CDR1 is SNHLY and CDR2 is FYNNEI. V lost 10 bases to trimming and J lost 5 bases, with 20 bases between them. Here the CDR3 reads CATTRQAVPETQYF. In nucleotides, the CDR3 is TGTGCCACCACGAGACAGGCAGTGCCGGAGACCCAGTACTTC.

V is TRBV28 and J is TRBJ2-5; 7 bases align to TRBD2. The CDR3 extends over 15 amino acids. Per germline, CDR1 MDHEN and CDR2 SYDVKM. V was clipped by 1 base and J by 4 bases; unmatched bases: 6. The CDR3 sequence: CASSLYGRRVETQYF. The DNA of the CDR3 is TGTGCCAGCAGTTTATACGGGAGGCGTGTAGAGACCCAGTACTTC.

The chain has TRBV30 and TRBJ2-5, with a tentative D call TRBD2 (6 bases). CDR3 length: 16 residues. V lost 2 bases and J 3 bases, leaving 19 bases between the germline ends. Per the germline V gene, CDR1 is GTSNPN and CDR2 is SVGIG (reference sequence). The CDR3 spells CAWSLTSRIVKETQYF. The CDR3 nucleotides read TGTGCCTGGAGTCTAACTAGCAGAATAGTAAAAGAGACCCAGTACTTC.

This rearrangement joins TRBV9 to TRBJ2-2; 7 bases line up with TRBD2. Germline trimming cut 3 bases from V and 5 bases from J; bases unmatched to any gene: 7. The CDR3 consists of 15 residues. CDR1 is SGDLS and CDR2 is YYNGEE in the germline V gene. CDR3 sequence (DNA): TGTGCCAGCAGCGCAATTAGCGGGCCAACCGGGGAGCTGTTTTTT. Its protein product is CASSAISGPTGELFF.

This chain connects TRBV4-3 to TRBJ1-2; D remains unclear. The CDR3 runs 14 residues. Germline V gives CDR1 LGHNA, CDR2 YSLEER. V shed 0 bases and J shed 2 bases, with 7 bases lying between them. The CDR3: CASSQEEGNYGYTF. The CDR3 nucleotides read TGCGCCAGCAGCCAAGAAGAAGGAAACTATGGCTACACCTTC.

In this sample, this clonotype turned up once. This chain links TRBV3-1 with TRBJ1-2; D gene uncertain. The germline CDR1 and CDR2 sequences are LGHDT and YNNKEL (reference sequence). This CDR3 region has 16 residues. V shed 5 bases and J shed 8 bases, with 24 bases lying between them. DNA of the CDR3: TGTGCCAGCAGCTTCCGGAGACGGCCCCCAAGGGAGGGCTACACCTTC. Residues: CASSFRRRPPREGYTF.

V gene TRBV6-2 or TRBV6-3 combines with J gene TRBJ1-2; D is unresolved. This CDR3 spans 10 amino acids. V dropped 8 bases and J dropped 5 bases, with 6 bases sitting between them. Germline V gene sequence: CDR1 MNHEY, CDR2 SVGEGT. As DNA, the CDR3 is TGTGCCAGCGGGCCTTATGGCTACACCTTC. Protein: CASGPYGYTF.

This clonotype occurred once. V usage is TRBV20-1 and J usage is TRBJ2-3; 8 nucleotides align to TRBD2. This CDR3 is 14 amino acids long. Looked up from germline, CDR1 is DFQATT and CDR2 is SNEGSKA (reference sequence). The J segment lost 4 bases and the V segment lost 7 bases, leaving 10 bases of the junction unmatched. The CDR3 nucleotides are TGCAGTGTCCCGGGAGGGCCTTTTGCAGATACGCAGTATTTT. Protein product: CSVPGGPFADTQYF.

This clonotype was detected only once. The chain couples TRBV27 to TRBJ1-2, with 7 positions matching TRBD1. Per germline, CDR1 MNHEY and CDR2 SMNVEV (reference sequence). J lost 7 bases, V lost 4 bases, and 12 bases had no gene match. This CDR3 has 15 amino acids. The CDR3, as DNA: TGTGCCAGCAGTTCCACAACGACAGGGAATGGTGGCTACACCTTC. It codes for CASSSTTTGNGGYTF.

The rearrangement joins TRBV3-1 to TRBJ2-6, with 7 bases identical to TRBD2. V was clipped by 1 base and J by 1 base; unmatched bases: 7. CDR3 length equals 18 residues. The germline gives CDR1 LGHDT, CDR2 YNNKEL (reference sequence). As DNA, the CDR3 is TGTGCCAGCAGCCAAGGACGGGACTATCTATCTGGGGCCAACGTCCTGACTTTC. Its protein is CASSQGRDYLSGANVLTF.

The chain recombines TRBV6-2 or TRBV6-3 with TRBJ2-2; D is perhaps TRBD1 or TRBD2 (5 bases each). Germline values: CDR1 MNHEY, CDR2 SVGEGT. The V gene lost 1 base and the J gene lost 0 bases, with 9 bases spanning the gap. The CDR3 has 16 amino acids. The CDR3 region has the DNA TGTGCCAGCAGTTACTGGGGACCGCCGAACACCGGGGAGCTGTTTTTT. It translates to CASSYWGPPNTGELFF.

This chain connects TRBV30 to TRBJ2-4; D is ambiguous. The CDR3 runs 13 residues. The ends were cut back, 2 bases at V and 2 bases at J, with 7 bases in the middle. Germline lookup yields CDR1 GTSNPN and CDR2 SVGIG (reference sequence). Here the CDR3 reads CAWSLGSKNIQYF. The CDR3 DNA is TGTGCCTGGAGTTTGGGGTCCAAAAACATTCAGTACTTC.

This clonotype was seen a few times. This chain links TRBV28 with TRBJ1-4; D is unclear. The CDR3 consists of 13 residues. Germline V gene data show CDR1 as MDHEN and CDR2 as SYDVKM. The germline V and J ends were trimmed by 8 bases and 3 bases, with 10 bases remaining between them. In DNA form, the CDR3 reads TGTGCCAGCCGAGTCCGGTCTAATGAAAAACTGTTTTTT. Translating it yields CASRVRSNEKLFF.

The chain links TRBV2 to TRBJ1-2; a possible D gene is TRBD1 (5 bases). V lost 4 bases, J lost 4 bases, and 13 bases lay in between. Germline V gives CDR1 SNHLY, CDR2 FYNNEI. CDR3 size: 14 residues. This CDR3 reads CASSAPETVYGYTF. The CDR3 DNA is TGTGCCAGCAGTGCTCCCGAGACAGTCTATGGCTACACCTTC.